A selection of T cell receptor beta chains follows, all from one sample in a study of T-cell memory formation after mild COVID-19. MiXCR, run by TCRdb on the 5' RACE reads, gives a single entry per CDR3 protein. Counted here are about 100,000 distinct CDR3 sequences, over 8.5% occurring once; the ten biggest clones make up about 40%. The sample consisted of PBMCs or a T cell subset sorted from them (not recorded which). Receptors were obtained from a young man who had mild COVID-19 (a few samples of this study predate the infection). Cell type and time point are not known. Each CDR3 is given without its conserved first and last residue.

v_call	cdr3_length	j_call	cdr3_aa
TRBV4-3	14	TRBJ2-3	ASSSPWDLSTDTQY
TRBV6-6	10	TRBJ2-7	ARRTDRYEQY
TRBV5-1	13	TRBJ1-1	ASSSLITGNTEAF
TRBV5-1	17	TRBJ2-4	ASSTGDREVPLAKNIQY
TRBV7-2	13	TRBJ2-7	ASSYGTGPTYEQY
TRBV6-2/TRBV6-3	14	TRBJ1-1	ASSSLTGLGITEAF
TRBV7-8	12	TRBJ2-5	ASSSEEYQETQY
TRBV12-3/TRBV12-4	12	TRBJ2-1	ASSFSTPGNEQF
TRBV12-3/TRBV12-4	11	TRBJ1-1	ASSLMADTEAF
TRBV2	15	TRBJ2-6	ASLPHGGVSGANVLT
TRBV6-5	12	TRBJ2-3	ASSLAGRADTQY
TRBV28	13	TRBJ1-2	ASRSTSLTGDGYT
TRBV6-1	13	TRBJ2-1	ASSDYTGTYNEQF
TRBV6-6	12	TRBJ1-5	ASSPTGVDQPQH
TRBV27	13	TRBJ2-3	ASSFFRGGKDTQY
TRBV15	18	TRBJ1-5	ATSRESDRDFTYSNQPQH
TRBV15	13	TRBJ2-3	ATSRGDFSTDTQY
TRBV27	13	TRBJ2-7	ASSFSGTLRVEQY
TRBV5-1	12	TRBJ1-4	ASSFRDPDEKLF
TRBV11-1	14	TRBJ2-5	ASSPFVGNPQETQY
TRBV25-1	12	TRBJ2-1	ASSDGRIYNEQF
TRBV29-1	10	TRBJ1-3	SVWGLGNTIY
TRBV5-1	13	TRBJ2-5	ASSLERGAVETQY
TRBV5-1	12	TRBJ1-2	ASTWGDRPYGYT
TRBV12-3/TRBV12-4	13	TRBJ2-7	ASSLGGGGSYEQY
TRBV6-2/TRBV6-3	11	TRBJ1-2	ASSSTGDDGYT
TRBV4-3	16	TRBJ2-7	ASSPSLILAGASYEQY